The 13 T cell receptor beta chains below all came from one sample that was sequenced in a study of blood T cell repertoires in COVID-19. Method: immunoSEQ multiplex PCR; TCRdb's copy keeps in-frame clones and lacks some. The top ten clones hold 3% to 4% of a sample with about 99,000 clones, just under 85% of them seen once. Sequences were obtained from peripheral blood. Receptors were obtained from a woman of 80 years or more with active or convalescent COVID-19.

The V call is TRBV27, the J call TRBJ1-5; D gene ambiguous. The CDR3 is made up of 13 amino acids. Trimming stripped 3 bases from V and 6 bases from J, with 9 bases between. Germline V CDR1 and CDR2: MNHEY, SMNVEV (reference sequence). The CDR3 DNA follows: TGTGCCAGCAGTTTCCTAAGTGGTCAGCCCCAGCATTTT. Encoded protein: CASSFLSGQPQHF.

V gene TRBV9 combines with J gene TRBJ2-1, with 13 nucleotides matching TRBD2. After removal of 1 base from V and 4 bases from J, the junction contained 2 bases not matched to a gene. The germline CDR1 and CDR2 sequences are SGDLS and YYNGEE. The CDR3 is 16 amino acids. Here the CDR3 DNA reads TGTGCCAGCAGCGTAACTAGCGGGAGGGTATACAATGAGCAGTTCTTC. Protein sequence: CASSVTSGRVYNEQFF.

J is TRBJ1-3 and V is TRBV6-5; D gene unclear. Trimming shortened V by 4 bases and J by 4 bases, and 5 bases separated the two germline ends. CDR3 length equals 12 residues. Germline CDR1 is MNHEY and CDR2 is SVGAGI. The CDR3 bases are TGTGCCAGCAGTTCACTGGGAAACACCATATATTTT. Protein product: CASSSLGNTIYF.

The chain joins TRBV7-3 to TRBJ2-2; 7 bases agree with TRBD2. The junction had 4 bases not matched to a gene; V was cut back by 6 bases and J by 6 bases. CDR3 size: 13 residues. Per the germline V gene, CDR1 is SGHTA and CDR2 is FQGTGA. The CDR3 nucleotides read TGTGCCAGCAGAGGAGCGGGGTCCGGGGAGCTGTTTTTT. Translated: CASRGAGSGELFF.

Written as DNA, the CDR3 is TGTGCCAGCAGCCAAGCAACTAAGGGAGGGAATCAGCCCCAGCATTTT. Amino acids: CASSQATKGGNQPQHF. This sequence joins TRBV4-2 and TRBJ1-5; no clear D. There are 16 residues in the CDR3. The germline CDR1 and CDR2 sequences are LGHNA and YNFKEQ. V lost 1 base and J 4 bases, leaving 14 bases between the germline ends.

This sequence joins TRBV2 and TRBJ1-5, with no clear D. The V gene lost 3 bases and the J gene lost 2 bases, with 11 bases spanning the gap. This CDR3 contains 15 residues. Germline loops: CDR1 SNHLY, CDR2 FYNNEI. CDR3 residues: CASSDWEVGNQPQHF. CDR3 coding DNA: TGTGCCAGCAGTGATTGGGAGGTCGGCAATCAGCCCCAGCATTTT.

This chain connects TRBV9 to TRBJ1-2, with TRBD1 identical over 10 bases. The CDR3 runs to 14 residues. The germline V gene encodes CDR1 SGDLS and CDR2 YYNGEE. J was trimmed by 7 bases and V by 2 bases; bases with no gene match: 5. CDR3 loop: CASSVGQGRGGYTF. In nucleotides, the CDR3 is TGTGCCAGCAGCGTGGGACAGGGGCGGGGTGGCTACACCTTC.

This rearrangement joins TRBV13 to TRBJ1-1; D gene uncertain. The V end lost 5 bases, the J end lost 1 base, and 11 bases lay between the germline ends. Germline lookup yields CDR1 PRHDT and CDR2 FYEKMQ (reference sequence). The CDR3 is made up of 14 amino acids. The CDR3 loop is CASSPPVRNTEAFF. Written as DNA, the CDR3 is TGTGCCAGCAGCCCCCCCGTGCGGAACACTGAAGCTTTCTTT.

CDR3 sequence reads: CAAGSNTEAFF. CDR3 DNA sequence: TGTGCCGCGGGGTCCAACACTGAAGCTTTCTTT. V usage is TRBV6-5 and J usage is TRBJ1-1; D gene unclear. The CDR3 totals 11 residues. Germline CDR1 and CDR2: MNHEY and SVGAGI. V gave up 11 bases and J gave up 2 bases, with 9 bases separating them.

The CDR3 spells CASKNRGKSTDTQYF. DNA for the CDR3: TGTGCCAGTAAGAACAGGGGGAAAAGTACAGATACGCAGTATTTT. This chain uses TRBV19 with TRBJ2-3; 8 positions agree with TRBD1. J lost 3 bases, V lost 7 bases, and 9 bases had no gene match. The CDR3 spans 15 residues. CDR1 LNHDA and CDR2 SQIVND come from the germline V gene (reference sequence).

This clone was seen just once. The genes are TRBV2 and TRBJ1-1; 9 bases map to TRBD1. The J segment lost 4 bases and the V segment lost 6 bases, leaving 9 bases of the junction unmatched. Germline V lookup: CDR1 SNHLY, CDR2 FYNNEI. The CDR3 consists of 15 residues. The CDR3 DNA reads as TGTGCCAGCAGGAAACAGGGGGCATCTGGCACTGAAGCTTTCTTT. Its protein product is CASRKQGASGTEAFF.

This clone has just a few counts. CDR3 DNA: TGTGCCAGCAGCCAGTGGGGAAACACCATATATTTT. Protein: CASSQWGNTIYF. The V call is TRBV7-2, the J call TRBJ1-3; D unclear. V was trimmed by 5 bases and J by 4 bases, leaving 6 bases between them. The CDR3 extends over 12 amino acids. Germline-derived CDR1 and CDR2 are SGHTA and FQGNSA.

The chain recombines TRBV7-2 with TRBJ1-1; D gene uncertain. This CDR3 spans 14 amino acids. The germline CDR1 and CDR2 sequences are SGHTA and FQGNSA. V lost 0 bases to trimming and J lost 5 bases, with 10 bases between them. CDR3 amino acids: CASSLALKETEAFF. CDR3 nucleotides: TGTGCCAGCAGCTTAGCTCTGAAGGAGACTGAAGCTTTCTTT.